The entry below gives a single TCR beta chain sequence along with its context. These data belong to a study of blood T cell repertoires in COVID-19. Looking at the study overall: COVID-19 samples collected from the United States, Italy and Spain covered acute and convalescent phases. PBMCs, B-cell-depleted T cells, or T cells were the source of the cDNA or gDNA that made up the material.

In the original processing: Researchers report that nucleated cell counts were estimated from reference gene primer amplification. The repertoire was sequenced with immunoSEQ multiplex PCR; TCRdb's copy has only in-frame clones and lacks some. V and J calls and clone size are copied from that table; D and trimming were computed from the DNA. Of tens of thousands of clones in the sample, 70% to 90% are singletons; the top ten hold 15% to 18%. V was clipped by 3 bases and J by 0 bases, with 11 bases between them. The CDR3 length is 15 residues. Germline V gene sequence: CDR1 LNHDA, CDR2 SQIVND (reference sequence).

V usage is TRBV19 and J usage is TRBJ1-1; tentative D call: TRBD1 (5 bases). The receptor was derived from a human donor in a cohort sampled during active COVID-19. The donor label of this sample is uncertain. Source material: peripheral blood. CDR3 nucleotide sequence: TGTGCCAGTAGTATCGGGGGGAGTCTGAACACTGAAGCTTTCTTT. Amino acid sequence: CASSIGGSLNTEAFF.